What follows is one T cell receptor beta chain and its context. The method was immunoSEQ multiplex PCR; TCRdb's version includes in-frame clones alone and lacks a portion of them. The sample lists under 300,000 clones, about 90% occurring once. V lost 5 bases, J lost 3 bases, and 2 bases stayed unmatched. In germline, CDR1 is MDHEN, CDR2 SYDVKM. The length of the CDR3 is 13 residues. The sample comes from a study of blood T cell repertoires in COVID-19. Sequences were obtained from peripheral blood. The source of this sequence is a man between 60 and 70 years old with acute or convalescent COVID-19. The chain links TRBV28 to TRBJ1-2, with 8 nucleotides matching TRBD1. The CDR3 sequence is CASSGTGYYGYTF. CDR3 nucleotide sequence: TGTGCCAGCAGTGGGACAGGATACTATGGCTACACCTTC.